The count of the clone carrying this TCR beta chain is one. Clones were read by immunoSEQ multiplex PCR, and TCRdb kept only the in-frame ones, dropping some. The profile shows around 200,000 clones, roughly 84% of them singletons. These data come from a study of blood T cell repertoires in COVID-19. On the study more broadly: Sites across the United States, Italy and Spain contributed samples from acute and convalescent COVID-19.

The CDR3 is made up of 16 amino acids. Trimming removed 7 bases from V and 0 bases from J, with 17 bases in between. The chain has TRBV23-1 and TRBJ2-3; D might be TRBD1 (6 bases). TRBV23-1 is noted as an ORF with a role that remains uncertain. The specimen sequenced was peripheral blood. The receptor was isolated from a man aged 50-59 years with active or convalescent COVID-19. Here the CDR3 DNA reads TGCGCCAGCACCCCGGGACACCCATCTAGCACAGATACGCAGTATTTT. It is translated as CASTPGHPSSTDTQYF.